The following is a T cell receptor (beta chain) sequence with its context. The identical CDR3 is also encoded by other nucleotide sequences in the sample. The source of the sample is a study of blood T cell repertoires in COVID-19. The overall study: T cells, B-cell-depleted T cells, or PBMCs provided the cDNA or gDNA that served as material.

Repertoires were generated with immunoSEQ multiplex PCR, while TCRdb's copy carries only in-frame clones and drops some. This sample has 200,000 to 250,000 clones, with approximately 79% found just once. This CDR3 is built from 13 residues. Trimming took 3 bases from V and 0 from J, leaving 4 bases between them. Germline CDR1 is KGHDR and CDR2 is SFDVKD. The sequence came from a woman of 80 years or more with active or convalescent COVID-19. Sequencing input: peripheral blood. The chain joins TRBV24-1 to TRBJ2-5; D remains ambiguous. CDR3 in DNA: TGTGCCACCAGTGATCCAAACCAAGAGACCCAGTACTTC. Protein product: CATSDPNQETQYF.